This T cell receptor beta chain was recovered during a study of blood T cell repertoires in COVID-19. The CDR3 runs to 14 residues. V lost 5 bases to trimming and J lost 4 bases; unmatched junction nucleotides: 7. Germline V CDR1 and CDR2: SNHLY, FYNNEI. Profiled with immunoSEQ multiplex PCR; TCRdb holds only in-frame clones, not every one. Of over 150,000 clones listed, approximately 88% are singletons. The receptor's source is a woman aged 55-75 years with acute or convalescent COVID-19. The chain is built from TRBV2 and TRBJ1-1; TRBD1 aligns across 7 bases. Sequencing was carried out using peripheral blood. CDR3 residues: CASSLGTAATEAFF. In DNA form, the CDR3 reads TGTGCCAGCAGTCTCGGGACAGCGGCCACTGAAGCTTTCTTT.